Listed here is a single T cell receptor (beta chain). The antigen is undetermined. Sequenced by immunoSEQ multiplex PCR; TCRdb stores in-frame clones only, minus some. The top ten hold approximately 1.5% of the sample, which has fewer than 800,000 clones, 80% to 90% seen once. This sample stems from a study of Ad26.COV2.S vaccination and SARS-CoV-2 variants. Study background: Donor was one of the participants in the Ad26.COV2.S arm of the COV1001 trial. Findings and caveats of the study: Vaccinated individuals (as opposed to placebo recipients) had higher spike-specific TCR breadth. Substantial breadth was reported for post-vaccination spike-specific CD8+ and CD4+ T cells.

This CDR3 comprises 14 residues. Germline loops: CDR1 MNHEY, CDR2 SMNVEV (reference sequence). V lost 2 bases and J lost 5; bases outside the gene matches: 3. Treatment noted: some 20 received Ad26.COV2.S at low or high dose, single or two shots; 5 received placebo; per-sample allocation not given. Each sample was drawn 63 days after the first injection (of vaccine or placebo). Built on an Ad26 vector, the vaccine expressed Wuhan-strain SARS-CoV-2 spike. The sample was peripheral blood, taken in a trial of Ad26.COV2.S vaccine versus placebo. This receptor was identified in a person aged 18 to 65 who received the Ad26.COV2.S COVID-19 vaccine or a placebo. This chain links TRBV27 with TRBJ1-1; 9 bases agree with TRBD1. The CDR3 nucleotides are TGTGCCAGCAGTTTACACAGGGGGCGGACTGAAGCTTTCTTT. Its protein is CASSLHRGRTEAFF.